This paragraph covers one T cell receptor (beta chain) sequence. The record originates from a study of blood T cell repertoires in COVID-19. Study at large: COVID-19 samples collected from the United States, Italy and Spain covered acute and convalescent phases. Sources were T cells, B-cell-depleted T cells, or PBMCs; the material itself was cDNA or gDNA.

How the authors handled the data: Estimation of nucleated cell counts was performed using reference gene primer amplification. Libraries were prepared by immunoSEQ multiplex PCR; TCRdb keeps only in-frame clonotypes and omits some of them. V, J and clone size are those of that table, while D and trimming were read from the DNA. The sample comprises roughly 240,000 clones, 80% to 90% of which are singletons, and around 2.5% rests with the top ten. The CDR3 loop spans 16 amino acids. Trimming took off 4 bases at V and 2 bases at J, with 18 bases between the two ends. Germline CDR1 reads SEHNR; CDR2 reads FQNEAQ (reference sequence).

The sequence came from a man aged 35 to 55 who had recovered from COVID-19. Specimen: peripheral blood. The chain is built from TRBV7-9 and TRBJ2-7; possibly TRBD1 for D (6 bases). The CDR3 loop is CASSSKSGQPPYEQYF. CDR3 bases: TGTGCCAGCAGCTCAAAAAGTGGACAGCCACCCTACGAGCAGTACTTC.